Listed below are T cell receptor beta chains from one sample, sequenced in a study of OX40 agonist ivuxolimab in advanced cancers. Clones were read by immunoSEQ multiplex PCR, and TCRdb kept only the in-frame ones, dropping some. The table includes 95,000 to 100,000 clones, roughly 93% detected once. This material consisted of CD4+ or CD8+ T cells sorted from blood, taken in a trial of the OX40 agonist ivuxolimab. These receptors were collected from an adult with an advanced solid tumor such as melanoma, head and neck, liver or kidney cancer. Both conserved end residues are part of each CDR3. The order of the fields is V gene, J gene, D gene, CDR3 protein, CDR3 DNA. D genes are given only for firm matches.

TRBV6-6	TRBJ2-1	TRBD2	CASSYFRGGPHNEQFF	TGTGCCAGCAGTTACTTTAGGGGAGGGCCTCACAATGAGCAGTTCTTC
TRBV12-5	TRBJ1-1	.	CASGLDGTYTEAFF	TGTGCTAGTGGTTTGGATGGGACCTACACTGAAGCTTTCTTT
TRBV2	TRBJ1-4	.	CASSEALSKASEKLFF	TGTGCCAGCAGTGAAGCGCTTAGCAAGGCAAGTGAAAAACTGTTTTTT
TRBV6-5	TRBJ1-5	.	CASTRDGNQPQHF	TGTGCCAGCACCAGGGATGGGAATCAGCCCCAGCATTTT
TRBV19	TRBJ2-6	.	CASSRQVTGTGANVLTF	TGTGCCAGTAGTCGACAGGTCACGGGGACTGGGGCCAACGTCCTGACTTTC
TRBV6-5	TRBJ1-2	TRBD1	CASRGQRAYGYTF	TGTGCCAGCAGGGGACAGAGAGCTTATGGCTACACCTTC
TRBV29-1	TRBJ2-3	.	CSVRGFGVDTQYF	TGCAGCGTTCGCGGATTTGGGGTCGATACGCAGTATTTT
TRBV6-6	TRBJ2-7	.	CASRLSGLNSYEQYF	TGTGCCAGCAGACTTTCAGGGCTGAACTCCTACGAGCAGTACTTC
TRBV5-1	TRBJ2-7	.	CASSLNLYEQYF	TGCGCCAGCAGCTTGAATCTCTACGAGCAGTACTTC
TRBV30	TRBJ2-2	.	CALDTGLSGIGTGELFF	TGTGCCTTGGATACGGGACTCAGCGGAATCGGCACCGGGGAGCTGTTTTTT
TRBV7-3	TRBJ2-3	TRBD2	CASSSNGGASDTQYF	TGTGCCAGCAGCTCAAACGGGGGGGCCTCGGATACGCAGTATTTT
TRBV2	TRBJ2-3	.	CASLRQGGDTQYF	TGTGCCAGCCTTCGCCAGGGGGGAGATACGCAGTATTTT
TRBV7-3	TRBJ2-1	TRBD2	CASSPGTSDYNEQFF	TGTGCCAGCAGCCCCGGGACTAGCGATTACAATGAGCAGTTCTTC
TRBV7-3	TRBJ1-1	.	CASSLYSNTEAFF	TGTGCCAGCAGCCTCTACAGTAACACTGAAGCTTTCTTT
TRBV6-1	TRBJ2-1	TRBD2	CASSLPSGPGGKQFF	TGTGCCAGCAGCCTCCCTAGCGGACCTGGGGGGAAGCAGTTCTTC
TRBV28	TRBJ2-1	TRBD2	CASRTSGLQEQFF	TGTGCCAGCAGGACTAGCGGACTTCAGGAGCAGTTCTTC
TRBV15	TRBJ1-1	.	CATSREGVGNTEAFF	TGTGCCACCAGCAGAGAGGGGGTGGGGAACACTGAAGCTTTCTTT
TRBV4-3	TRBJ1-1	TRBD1	CASSRGTGGLAEAFF	TGCGCCAGCAGCCGGGGGACAGGGGGATTGGCTGAAGCTTTCTTT
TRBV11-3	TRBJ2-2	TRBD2	CASSKEVGRGRATGELFF	TGTGCCAGCAGCAAAGAGGTCGGGCGCGGGAGGGCCACCGGGGAGCTGTTTTTT
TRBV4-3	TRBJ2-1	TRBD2	CASSQDASGYNEQFF	TGCGCCAGCAGCCAAGATGCTAGCGGCTACAATGAGCAGTTCTTC
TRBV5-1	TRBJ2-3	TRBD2	CASSLGAGDDTQYF	TGCGCCAGCAGCTTGGGTGCGGGAGATGATACGCAGTATTTT
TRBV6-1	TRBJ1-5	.	CASSGSGTPGNQPQHF	TGTGCCAGCAGTGGGTCTGGGACCCCGGGCAATCAGCCCCAGCATTTT